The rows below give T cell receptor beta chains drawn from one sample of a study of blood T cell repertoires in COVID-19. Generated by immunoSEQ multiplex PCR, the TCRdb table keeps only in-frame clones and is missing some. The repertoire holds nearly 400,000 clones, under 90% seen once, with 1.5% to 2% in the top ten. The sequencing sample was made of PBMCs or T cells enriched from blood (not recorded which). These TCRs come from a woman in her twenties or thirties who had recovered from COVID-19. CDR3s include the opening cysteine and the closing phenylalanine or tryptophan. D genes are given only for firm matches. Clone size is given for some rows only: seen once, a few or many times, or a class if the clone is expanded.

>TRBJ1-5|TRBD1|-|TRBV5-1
CASSPGGLIGQPQHF
TGCGCCAGCAGCCCAGGGGGATTGATCGGGCAGCCCCAGCATTTT
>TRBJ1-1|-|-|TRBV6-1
CASSEASRVSTEAFF
TGTGCCAGCAGTGAAGCAAGCAGGGTAAGCACTGAAGCTTTCTTT
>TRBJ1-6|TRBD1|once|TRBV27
CASTGDSSYNSPLHF
TGTGCCAGCACCGGGGACAGTTCCTATAATTCACCCCTCCACTTT
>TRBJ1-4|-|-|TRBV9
CASPNRRGDVTNEKLFF
TGTGCCAGCCCCAATCGCAGGGGTGACGTGACTAATGAAAAACTGTTTTTT
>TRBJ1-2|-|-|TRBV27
CASSFRQYDGYTF
TGTGCCAGCAGTTTTAGACAGTATGATGGCTACACCTTC
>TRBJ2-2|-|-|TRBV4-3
CASSQEIRAGELFF
TGCGCCAGCAGCCAAGAAATTCGGGCCGGGGAGCTGTTTTTT
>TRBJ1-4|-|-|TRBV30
CAWSQPTLTNEKLFF
TGTGCCTGGAGTCAACCGACATTAACTAATGAAAAACTGTTTTTT
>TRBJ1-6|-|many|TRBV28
CASSLPTRRVHSPLHF
TGTGCCAGCAGTTTACCCACCAGACGGGTCCATTCACCCCTCCACTTT
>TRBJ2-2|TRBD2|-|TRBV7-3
CASSSSRTSGRFGELFF
TGTGCCAGCAGCTCCTCAAGGACTAGCGGGAGGTTCGGGGAGCTGTTTTTT
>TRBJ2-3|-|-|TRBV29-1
CSAGASTDTQYF
TGCAGCGCAGGGGCCAGCACAGATACGCAGTATTTT
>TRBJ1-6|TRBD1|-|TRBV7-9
CASSSPDRGSSLHF
TGTGCCAGCAGCTCCCCGGACAGGGGGTCGTCCCTCCACTTT
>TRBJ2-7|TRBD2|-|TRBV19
CASSLRLATDVLDEQYF
TGTGCCAGTAGTCTCAGACTAGCGACAGACGTTTTGGACGAGCAGTACTTC
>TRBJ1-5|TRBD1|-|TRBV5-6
CASSVTGANQPQHF
TGTGCCAGCAGCGTTACAGGGGCGAATCAGCCCCAGCATTTT
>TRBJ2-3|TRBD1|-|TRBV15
CATSMGQRTDTQYF
TGTGCCACCAGCATGGGACAGCGCACAGATACGCAGTATTTT
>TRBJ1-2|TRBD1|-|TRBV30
CAWNWDRDFYTF
TGTGCCTGGAACTGGGACAGGGATTTTTACACCTTC
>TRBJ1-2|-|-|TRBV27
CASSLTRGYGYTF
TGTGCCAGCAGTTTGACCCGGGGCTATGGCTACACCTTC
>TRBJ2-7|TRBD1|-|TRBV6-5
CASSQGDRGAYEQYF
TGTGCCAGCAGCCAAGGGGACAGGGGGGCCTACGAGCAGTACTTC
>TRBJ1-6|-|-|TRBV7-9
CASTPLGSSYNSPLHF
TGTGCCAGCACCCCTTTAGGGAGCTCCTATAATTCACCCCTCCACTTT
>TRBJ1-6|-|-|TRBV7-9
CASSSWESSYNSPLHF
TGTGCCAGCAGCTCTTGGGAGAGCTCCTATAATTCACCCCTCCACTTT
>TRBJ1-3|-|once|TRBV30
CAYSQGPFSGNTIYF
TGTGCCTACTCACAGGGCCCCTTCTCTGGAAACACCATATATTTT
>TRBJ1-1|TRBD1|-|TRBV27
CATRQGATEAFF
TGTGCCACCCGACAGGGGGCCACTGAAGCTTTCTTT
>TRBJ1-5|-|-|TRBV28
CASSALVRGGGNQPQHF
TGTGCCAGCAGTGCCCTCGTAAGGGGCGGTGGCAATCAGCCCCAGCATTTT
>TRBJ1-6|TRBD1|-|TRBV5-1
CASSFTPGQGQLPNSPLHF
TGCGCCAGCAGCTTCACGCCGGGACAGGGGCAGCTCCCTAATTCACCCCTCCACTTT
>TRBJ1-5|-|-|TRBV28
CASTSQDQPQHF
TGTGCCAGCACTTCACAGGATCAGCCCCAGCATTTT
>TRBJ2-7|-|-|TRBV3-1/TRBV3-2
CASSFRGAEQYF
TGTGCCAGCAGCTTCCGAGGCGCGGAGCAGTACTTC
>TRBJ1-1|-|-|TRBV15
CATSRGGENTEAFF
TGTGCCACCAGCAGAGGCGGGGAGAACACTGAAGCTTTCTTT
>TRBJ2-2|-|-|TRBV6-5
CASSYTAGGAGELFF
TGTGCCAGCAGTTACACCGCCGGAGGGGCCGGGGAGCTGTTTTTT
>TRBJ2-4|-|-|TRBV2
CASSVQGGDSTSVAKNIQYF
TGTGCCAGCAGTGTTCAGGGGGGTGACTCTACCTCGGTGGCCAAAAACATTCAGTACTTC
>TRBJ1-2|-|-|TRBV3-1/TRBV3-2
CASSRTKGGYTF
TGTGCCAGCAGCCGGACAAAGGGTGGCTACACCTTC
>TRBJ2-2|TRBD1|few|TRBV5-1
CASSPGTGTNTGELFF
TGCGCCAGCAGCCCAGGGACAGGGACGAACACCGGGGAGCTGTTTTTT
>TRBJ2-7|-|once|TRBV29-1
CSVHGQNHYEQYF
TGCAGCGTTCACGGTCAAAATCACTACGAGCAGTACTTC
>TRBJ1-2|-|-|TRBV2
CASSTRQTVYGYTF
TGTGCCAGCAGTACCAGACAGACCGTCTATGGCTACACCTTC
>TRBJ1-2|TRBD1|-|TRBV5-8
CASATGTGAPLNGYTF
TGTGCCAGCGCTACCGGGACAGGGGCGCCTCTGAATGGCTACACCTTC
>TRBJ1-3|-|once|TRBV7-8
CASSRGWGHSGNTIYF
TGTGCCAGCAGCCGAGGGTGGGGCCACTCTGGAAACACCATATATTTT
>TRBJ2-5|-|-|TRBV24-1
CATSDADQETQYF
TGTGCCACCAGTGACGCAGACCAAGAGACCCAGTACTTC
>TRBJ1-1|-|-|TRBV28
CASSDPPVNTEAFF
TGTGCCAGCAGCGATCCCCCAGTGAACACTGAAGCTTTCTTT
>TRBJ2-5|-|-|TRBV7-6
CASSLGGGQETQYF
TGTGCCAGCAGCTTAGGAGGGGGCCAAGAGACCCAGTACTTC
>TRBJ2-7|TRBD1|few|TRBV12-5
CASGFWDRSYEQYF
TGTGCTAGTGGTTTTTGGGACAGGAGCTACGAGCAGTACTTC
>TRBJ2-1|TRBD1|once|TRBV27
CASSSPGRGLDNEQFF
TGTGCCAGCAGTTCCCCGGGAAGGGGGCTGGACAATGAGCAGTTCTTC
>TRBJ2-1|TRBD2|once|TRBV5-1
CASSFRWEGHNEQFF
TGCGCCAGCAGCTTCAGGTGGGAGGGCCACAATGAGCAGTTCTTC
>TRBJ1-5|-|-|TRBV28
CASSLWKGTPKDQPQHF
TGTGCCAGCAGTTTATGGAAAGGGACACCGAAAGATCAGCCCCAGCATTTT
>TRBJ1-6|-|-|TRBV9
CASSVEETVYNSPLHF
TGTGCCAGCAGCGTCGAAGAGACAGTCTATAATTCACCCCTCCACTTT